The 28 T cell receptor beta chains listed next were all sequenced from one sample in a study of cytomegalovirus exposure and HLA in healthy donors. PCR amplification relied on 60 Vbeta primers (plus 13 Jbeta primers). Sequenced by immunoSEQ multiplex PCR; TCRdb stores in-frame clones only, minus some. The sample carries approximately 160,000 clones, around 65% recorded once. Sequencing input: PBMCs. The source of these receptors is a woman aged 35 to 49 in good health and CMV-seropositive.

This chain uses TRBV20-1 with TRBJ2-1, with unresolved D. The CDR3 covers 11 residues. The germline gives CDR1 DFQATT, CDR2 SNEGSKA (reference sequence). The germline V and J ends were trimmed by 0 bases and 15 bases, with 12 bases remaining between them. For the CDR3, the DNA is TGCAGTGCTAGAGATCGCCTCTCGGGGTTCTTC. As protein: CSARDRLSGFF.

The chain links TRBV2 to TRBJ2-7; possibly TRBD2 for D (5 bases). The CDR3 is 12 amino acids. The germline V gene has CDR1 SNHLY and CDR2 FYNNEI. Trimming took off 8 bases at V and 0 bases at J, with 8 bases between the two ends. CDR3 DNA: TGTGCCAGCCGGGGTGCCTCCTACGAGCAGTACTTC. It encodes CASRGASYEQYF.

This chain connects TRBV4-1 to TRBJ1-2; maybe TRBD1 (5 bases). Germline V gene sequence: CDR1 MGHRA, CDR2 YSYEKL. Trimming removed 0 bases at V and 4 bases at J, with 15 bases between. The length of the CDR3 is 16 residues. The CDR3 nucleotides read TGCGCCAGCAGCCAAGATGCGGCAGGGTTTGGCTATGGCTACACCTTC. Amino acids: CASSQDAAGFGYGYTF.

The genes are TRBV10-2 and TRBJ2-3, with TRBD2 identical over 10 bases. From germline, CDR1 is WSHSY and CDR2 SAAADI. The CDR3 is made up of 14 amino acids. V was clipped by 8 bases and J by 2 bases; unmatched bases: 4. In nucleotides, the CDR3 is TGCGCCAGCTCAGCGGGAGGGGCCACAGATACGCAGTATTTT. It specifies CASSAGGATDTQYF.

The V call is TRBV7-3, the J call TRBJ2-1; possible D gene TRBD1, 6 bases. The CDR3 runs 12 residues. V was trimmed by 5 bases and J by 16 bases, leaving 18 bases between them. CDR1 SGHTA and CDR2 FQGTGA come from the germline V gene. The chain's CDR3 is CASSENGGHLFF. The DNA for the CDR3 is TGTGCCAGCAGCGAAAATGGGGGCCACCTCTTCTTC. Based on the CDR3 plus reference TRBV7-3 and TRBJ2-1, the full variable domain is GAGVSQTPSNKVTEKGKYVELRCDPISGHTALYWYRQSLGQGPEFLIYFQGTGAADDSGLPNDRFFAVRPEGSVSTLKIQRTERGDSAVYLCASSENGGHLFFGPGTRLTVL.

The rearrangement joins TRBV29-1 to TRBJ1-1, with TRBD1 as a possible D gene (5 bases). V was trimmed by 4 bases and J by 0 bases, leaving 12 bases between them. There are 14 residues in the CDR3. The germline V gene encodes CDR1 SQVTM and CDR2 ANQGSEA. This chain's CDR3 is CSVGRVLMNTEAFF. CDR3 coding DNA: TGCAGCGTTGGCAGGGTTCTAATGAACACTGAAGCTTTCTTT.

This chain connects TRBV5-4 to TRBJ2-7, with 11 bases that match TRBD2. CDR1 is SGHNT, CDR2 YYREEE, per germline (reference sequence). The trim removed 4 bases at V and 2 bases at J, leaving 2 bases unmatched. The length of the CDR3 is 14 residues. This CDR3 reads CASSRGLAAYEQYF. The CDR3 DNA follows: TGTGCCAGCAGCCGGGGACTAGCGGCCTACGAGCAGTACTTC.

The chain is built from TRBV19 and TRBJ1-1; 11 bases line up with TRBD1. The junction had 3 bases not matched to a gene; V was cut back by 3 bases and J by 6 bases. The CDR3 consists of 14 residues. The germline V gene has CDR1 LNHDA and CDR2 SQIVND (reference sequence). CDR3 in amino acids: CASSIGQGASEAFF. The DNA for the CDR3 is TGTGCCAGTAGTATTGGACAGGGGGCGTCTGAAGCTTTCTTT.

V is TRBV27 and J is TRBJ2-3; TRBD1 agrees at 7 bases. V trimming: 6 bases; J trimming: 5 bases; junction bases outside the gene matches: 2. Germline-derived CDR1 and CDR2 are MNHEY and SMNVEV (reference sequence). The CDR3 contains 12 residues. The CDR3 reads CASRHRGDTQYF. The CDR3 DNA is TGTGCCAGCAGACACAGGGGAGATACGCAGTATTTT.

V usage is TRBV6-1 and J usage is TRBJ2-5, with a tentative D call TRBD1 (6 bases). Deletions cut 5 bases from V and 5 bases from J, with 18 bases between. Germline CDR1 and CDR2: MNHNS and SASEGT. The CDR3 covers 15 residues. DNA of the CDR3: TGTGCCAGCAGTACACAGGGAGCAGTGGGGGAGACCCAGTACTTC. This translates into CASSTQGAVGETQYF.

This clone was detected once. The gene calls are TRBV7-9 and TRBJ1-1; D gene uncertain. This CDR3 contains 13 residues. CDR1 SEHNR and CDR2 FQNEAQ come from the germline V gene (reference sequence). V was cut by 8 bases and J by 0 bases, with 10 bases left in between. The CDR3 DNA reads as TGTGCCAGCGTGGAGTTGGTGAACACTGAAGCTTTCTTT. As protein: CASVELVNTEAFF.

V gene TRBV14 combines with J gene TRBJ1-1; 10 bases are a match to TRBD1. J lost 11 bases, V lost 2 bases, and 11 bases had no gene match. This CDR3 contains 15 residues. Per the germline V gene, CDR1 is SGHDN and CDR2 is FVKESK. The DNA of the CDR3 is TGTGCCAGCAGCCAACTTCCGGGACAGGGGATTATGGCTTTCTTT. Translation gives CASSQLPGQGIMAFF.

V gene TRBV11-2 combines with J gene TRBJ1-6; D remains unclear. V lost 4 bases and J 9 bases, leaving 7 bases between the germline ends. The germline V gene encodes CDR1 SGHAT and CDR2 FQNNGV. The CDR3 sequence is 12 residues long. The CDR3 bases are TGTGCCAGCAGCTCAATGGCTTCACCCCTCCACTTT. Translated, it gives CASSSMASPLHF.

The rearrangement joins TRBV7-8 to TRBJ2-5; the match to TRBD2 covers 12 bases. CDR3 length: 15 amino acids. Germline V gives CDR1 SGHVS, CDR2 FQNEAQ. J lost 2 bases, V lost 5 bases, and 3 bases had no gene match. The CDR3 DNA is TGTGCCAGCAGCCAAACTAGCGGGGGGCAAGAGACCCAGTACTTC. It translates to CASSQTSGGQETQYF.

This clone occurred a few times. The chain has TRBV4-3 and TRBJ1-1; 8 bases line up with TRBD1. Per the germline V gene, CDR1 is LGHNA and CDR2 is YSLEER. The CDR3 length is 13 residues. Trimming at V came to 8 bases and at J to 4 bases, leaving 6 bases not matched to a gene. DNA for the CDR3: TGCGCCAGCGGCAGGGGGCGCCGCACTGAAGCTTTCTTT. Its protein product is CASGRGRRTEAFF.

CDR3 nucleotides: TGTGCCAGCAGCCCCGACAGGGCCGGAACAGATACGCAGTATTTT. This gives the protein CASSPDRAGTDTQYF. The chain carries TRBV6-5 and TRBJ2-3; TRBD1 matches at 7 bases. Per the germline V gene, CDR1 is MNHEY and CDR2 is SVGAGI. The V segment lost 6 bases and the J segment 3 bases; nucleotides outside the gene matches: 9. The CDR3 is 15 residues long.

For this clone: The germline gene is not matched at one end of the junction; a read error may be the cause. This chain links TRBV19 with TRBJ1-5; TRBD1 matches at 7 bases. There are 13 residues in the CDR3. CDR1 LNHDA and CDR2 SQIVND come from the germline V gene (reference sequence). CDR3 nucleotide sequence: TGTGCATGCGCTATAGCGGCGGGACAGCCCCAGAATTTT. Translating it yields CACAIAAGQPQNF.

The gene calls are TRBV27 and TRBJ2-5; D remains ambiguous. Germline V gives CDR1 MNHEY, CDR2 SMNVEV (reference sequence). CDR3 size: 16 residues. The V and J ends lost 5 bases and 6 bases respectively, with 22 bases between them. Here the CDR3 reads CASSPQTTNLRKTQYF. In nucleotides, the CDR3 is TGTGCCAGCAGTCCCCAGACAACAAATCTTAGAAAGACCCAGTACTTC.

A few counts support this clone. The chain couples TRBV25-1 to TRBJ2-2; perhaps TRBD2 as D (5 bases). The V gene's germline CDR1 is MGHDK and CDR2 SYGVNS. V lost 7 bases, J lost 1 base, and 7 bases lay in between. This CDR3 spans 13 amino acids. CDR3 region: CASIGENTGELFF. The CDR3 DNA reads TGTGCCAGCATCGGGGAGAACACCGGGGAGCTGTTTTTT.

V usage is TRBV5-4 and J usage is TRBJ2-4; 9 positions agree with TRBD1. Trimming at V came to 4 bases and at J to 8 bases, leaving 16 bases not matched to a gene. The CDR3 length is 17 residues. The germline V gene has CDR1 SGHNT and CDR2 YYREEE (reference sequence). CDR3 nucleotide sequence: TGTGCCAGCAGCCGTAGGCCGGACAGGGGAAATTCGGACATTCAGTACTTC. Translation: CASSRRPDRGNSDIQYF.

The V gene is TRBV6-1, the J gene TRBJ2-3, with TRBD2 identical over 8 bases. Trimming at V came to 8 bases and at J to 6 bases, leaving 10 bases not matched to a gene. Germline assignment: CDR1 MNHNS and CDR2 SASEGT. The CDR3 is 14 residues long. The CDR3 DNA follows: TGTGCCAGCTGGGGGACTAGGTCGTGGGATACGCAGTATTTT. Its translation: CASWGTRSWDTQYF.

CDR3 in DNA: TGTGCCATCAGTGGTTTTAGCGAGACCACAGATACGCAGTATTTT. Protein product: CAISGFSETTDTQYF. This rearrangement joins TRBV10-3 to TRBJ2-3; a possible D gene is TRBD2 (5 bases). There are 15 residues in the CDR3. V was trimmed by 4 bases and J by 2 bases, leaving 13 bases between them. CDR1 ENHRY and CDR2 SYGVKD come from the germline V gene.

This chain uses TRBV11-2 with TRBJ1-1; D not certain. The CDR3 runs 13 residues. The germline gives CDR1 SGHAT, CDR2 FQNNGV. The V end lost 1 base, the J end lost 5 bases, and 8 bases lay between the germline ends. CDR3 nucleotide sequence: TGTGCCAGCAGCTTAGGACGGGAAACTGAAGCTTTCTTT. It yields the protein CASSLGRETEAFF. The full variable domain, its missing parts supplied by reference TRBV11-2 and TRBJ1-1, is EAGVAQSPRYKIIEKRQSVAFWCNPISGHATLYWYQQILGQGPKLLIQFQNNGVVDDSQLPKDRFSAERLKGVDSTLKIQPAKLEDSAVYLCASSLGRETEAFFGQGTRLTVV.

CDR3 coding DNA: TGCGCCAGCAGCCAAGAGTTCGGAGGTGGGCTGTTTTTT. It codes for CASSQEFGGGLFF. This chain joins TRBV4-3 and TRBJ2-2, with D perhaps TRBD2 (5 bases). Per the germline V gene, CDR1 is LGHNA and CDR2 is YSLEER. The ends were cut back, 0 bases at V and 13 bases at J, with 12 bases in the middle. The CDR3 consists of 13 residues.

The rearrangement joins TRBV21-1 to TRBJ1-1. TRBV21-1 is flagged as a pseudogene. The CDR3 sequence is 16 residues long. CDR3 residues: CASSTPGPQEDTEAFF. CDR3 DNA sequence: TGTGCCAGCAGCACGCCCGGACCCCAGGAGGACACTGAAGCTTTCTTT.

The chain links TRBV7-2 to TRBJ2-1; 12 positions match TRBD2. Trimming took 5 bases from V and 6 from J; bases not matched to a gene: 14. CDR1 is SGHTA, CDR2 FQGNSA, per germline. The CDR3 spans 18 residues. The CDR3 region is CASSTQALLAGGGNEQFF. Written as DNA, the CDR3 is TGTGCCAGCAGCACCCAGGCCTTACTAGCGGGGGGTGGCAATGAGCAGTTCTTC.

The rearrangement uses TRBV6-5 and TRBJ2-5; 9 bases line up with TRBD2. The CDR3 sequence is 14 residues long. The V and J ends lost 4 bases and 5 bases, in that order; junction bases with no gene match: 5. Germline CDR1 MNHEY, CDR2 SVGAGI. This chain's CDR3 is CASSFSGSEETQYF. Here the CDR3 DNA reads TGTGCCAGCAGTTTTAGCGGGAGTGAGGAGACCCAGTACTTC.

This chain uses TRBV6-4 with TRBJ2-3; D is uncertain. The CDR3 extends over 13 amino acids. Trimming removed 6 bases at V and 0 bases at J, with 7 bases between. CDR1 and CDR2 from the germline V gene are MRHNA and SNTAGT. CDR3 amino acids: CASSVTSTDTQYF. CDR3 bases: TGTGCCAGCAGCGTGACTAGCACAGATACGCAGTATTTT.